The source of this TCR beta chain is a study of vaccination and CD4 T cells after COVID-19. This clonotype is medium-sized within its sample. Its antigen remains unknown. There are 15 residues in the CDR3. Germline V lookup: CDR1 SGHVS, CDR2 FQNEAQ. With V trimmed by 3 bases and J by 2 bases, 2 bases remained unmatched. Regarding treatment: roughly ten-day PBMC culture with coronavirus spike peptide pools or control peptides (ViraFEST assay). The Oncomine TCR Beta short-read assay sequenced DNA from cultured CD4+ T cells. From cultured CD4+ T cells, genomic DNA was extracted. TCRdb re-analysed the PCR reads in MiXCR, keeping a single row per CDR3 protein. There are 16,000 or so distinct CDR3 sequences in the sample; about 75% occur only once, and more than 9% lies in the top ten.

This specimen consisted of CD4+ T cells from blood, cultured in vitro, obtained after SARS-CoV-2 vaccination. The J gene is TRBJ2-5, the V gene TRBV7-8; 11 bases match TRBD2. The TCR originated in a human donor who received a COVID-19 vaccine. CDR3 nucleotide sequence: TGTGCCAGCAGCTTGGCTAGCGGGGGGCAAGAGACCCAGTACTTC. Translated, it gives CASSLASGGQETQYF.